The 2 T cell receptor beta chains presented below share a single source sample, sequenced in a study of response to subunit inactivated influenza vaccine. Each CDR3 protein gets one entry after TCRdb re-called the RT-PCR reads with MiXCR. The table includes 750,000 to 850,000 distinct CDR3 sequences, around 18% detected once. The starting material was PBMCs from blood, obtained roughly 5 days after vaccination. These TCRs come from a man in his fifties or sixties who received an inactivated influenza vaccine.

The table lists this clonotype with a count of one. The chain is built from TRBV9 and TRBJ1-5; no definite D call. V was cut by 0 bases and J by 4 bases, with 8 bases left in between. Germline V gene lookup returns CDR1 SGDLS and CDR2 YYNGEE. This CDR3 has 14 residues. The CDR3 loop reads CASSVDMENQPQHF. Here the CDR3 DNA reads TGTGCCAGCAGCGTAGATATGGAAAATCAGCCCCAGCATTTT.

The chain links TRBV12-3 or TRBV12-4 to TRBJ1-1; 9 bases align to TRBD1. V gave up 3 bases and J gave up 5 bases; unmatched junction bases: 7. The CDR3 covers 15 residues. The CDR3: CASSFFGTGRTEAFF. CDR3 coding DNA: TGTGCCAGCAGTTTCTTCGGGACAGGGAGAACTGAAGCTTTCTTT.